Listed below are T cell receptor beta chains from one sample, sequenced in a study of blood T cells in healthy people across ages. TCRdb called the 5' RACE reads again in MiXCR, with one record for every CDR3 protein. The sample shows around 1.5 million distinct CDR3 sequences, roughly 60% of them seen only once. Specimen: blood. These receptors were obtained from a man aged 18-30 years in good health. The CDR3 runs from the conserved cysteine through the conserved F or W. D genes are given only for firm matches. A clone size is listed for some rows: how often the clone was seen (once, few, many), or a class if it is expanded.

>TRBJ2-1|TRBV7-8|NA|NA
TGTGCCAGCAGCTTAGTACTAGACTACGCCAATGAGCAGTTCTTC
CASSLVLDYANEQFF
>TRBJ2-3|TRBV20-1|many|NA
TGCAGTGCTCCCACGGGGATAGGAGCAGATACGCAGTATTTT
CSAPTGIGADTQYF
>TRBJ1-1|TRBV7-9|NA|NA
TGTGCCAGCAGCCGGGGCGTCGGGTATACTGAAGCTTTCTTT
CASSRGVGYTEAFF
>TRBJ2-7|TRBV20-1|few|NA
TGCAGTGCTAGAGATATCGATTCCTACGAGCAGTACTTC
CSARDIDSYEQYF
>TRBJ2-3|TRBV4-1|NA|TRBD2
TGCGCCATCTCGCGGGGGGCCGCTAGCACAGATACGCAGTATTTT
CAISRGAASTDTQYF
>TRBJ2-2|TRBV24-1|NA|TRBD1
TGTGCCACCAGTGATTTGCGGACAGGCGACACCGGGGAGCTGTTTTTT
CATSDLRTGDTGELFF
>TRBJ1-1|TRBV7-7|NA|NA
TGTGCCAGCACCCCCGGCTGGCACACTGAAGCTTTCTTT
CASTPGWHTEAFF
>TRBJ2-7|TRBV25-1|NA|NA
TGTGCCAGCAGTGGAACCAGAGGCCTAGCACCAGGGTACGAGCAGTACTTC
CASSGTRGLAPGYEQYF
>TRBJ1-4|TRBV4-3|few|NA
TGCGCCAGCAGCCAGCACGTTGCAACTAATGAAAAACTGTTTTTT
CASSQHVATNEKLFF
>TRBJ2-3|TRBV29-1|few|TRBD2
TGCAGCGTTGGCCAAGCGGGAGCCCCAGATACGCAGTATTTT
CSVGQAGAPDTQYF
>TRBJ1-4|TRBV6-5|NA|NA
TGTGCCAGCAGTTCCCCCGCGGACTCTGCAACTAATGAAAAACTGTTTTTT
CASSSPADSATNEKLFF
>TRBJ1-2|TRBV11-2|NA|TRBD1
TGTGCCAGCAGCTTAGAAGGGGGCAGCTCGAACTATGGCTACACCTTC
CASSLEGGSSNYGYTF
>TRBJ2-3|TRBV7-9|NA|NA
TGTGCCAGCAGCTCCGGGAAGTTGGGGTCCACAGATACGCAGTATTTT
CASSSGKLGSTDTQYF
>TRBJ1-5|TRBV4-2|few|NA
TGTGCCAGCAGCCAAGTTCAGGGGAGCAATCAGCCCCAGCATTTT
CASSQVQGSNQPQHF
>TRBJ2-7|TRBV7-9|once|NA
TGTGCCAGCAGTAACCCCACGGGTTCCGGGGGACCTTACAATGAGCAGTACTTC
CASSNPTGSGGPYNEQYF
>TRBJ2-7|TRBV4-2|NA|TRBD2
TGTGCCAGCAGTGAATACGGCGGGAGAGGGTACGAGCAGTACTTC
CASSEYGGRGYEQYF
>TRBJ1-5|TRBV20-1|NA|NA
TGCAGTGCTAGAGTGGACAGTACCACCATTCAGCCCCAGCATTTT
CSARVDSTTIQPQHF
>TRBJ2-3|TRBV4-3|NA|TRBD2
TGCGCCAGCAGCCAAGATCTTTCTAGCGGGGGGACAGATACGCAGTATTTT
CASSQDLSSGGTDTQYF
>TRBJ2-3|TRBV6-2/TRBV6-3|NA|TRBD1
TGTGCCAGCAGGGCCGGACAGGGGGTAACAGATACGCAGTATTTT
CASRAGQGVTDTQYF
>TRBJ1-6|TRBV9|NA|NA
TGTGCCAGCAGCGTAGGGGAGGTCAAGCACTATAATTCACCCCTCCACTTT
CASSVGEVKHYNSPLHF
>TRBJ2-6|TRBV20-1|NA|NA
TGCAGTGCTAGATCTCATTTAGGTTTGCTCTCTGGGGCCAACGTCCTGACTTTC
CSARSHLGLLSGANVLTF
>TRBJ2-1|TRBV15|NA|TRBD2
TGTGCCACCAGCAGAGCCCTGGGGACTAGCGGGGGGGTAAATGAGCAGTTCTTC
CATSRALGTSGGVNEQFF
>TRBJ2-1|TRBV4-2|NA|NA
TGTGCCAGCAGCCAGGCGGGACTCGACAATGAGCAGTTCTTC
CASSQAGLDNEQFF
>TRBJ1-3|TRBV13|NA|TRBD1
TGTGCCAGCAGACACTTCGACAGGGACTACTCTGGAAACACCATATATTTT
CASRHFDRDYSGNTIYF
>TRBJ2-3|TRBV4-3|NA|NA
TGCGCCAGCAGCCAGGCCACTAGCACAGATACGCAGTATTTT
CASSQATSTDTQYF
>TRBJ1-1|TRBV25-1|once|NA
TGTGCCAGCAGTGAGGGGGGAGTCGTATACACTGAAGCTTTCTTT
CASSEGGVVYTEAFF
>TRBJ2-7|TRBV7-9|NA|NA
TGTGCCAGCAGCCTACCCATGGGAAGGGGCTCCTACGAGCAGTACTTC
CASSLPMGRGSYEQYF
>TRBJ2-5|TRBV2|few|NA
TGTGCCAGCAGGGTCGGACTGTCCCAAGAGACCCAGTACTTC
CASRVGLSQETQYF
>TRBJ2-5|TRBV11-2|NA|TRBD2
TGTGCCAGCAGCTCCCGACTAGCGGGATTTGAAAAGACCCAGTACTTC
CASSSRLAGFEKTQYF
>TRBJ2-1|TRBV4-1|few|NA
TGCGCCAGCACACAAGACCTTCGGGAGGAGCAGTTCTTC
CASTQDLREEQFF
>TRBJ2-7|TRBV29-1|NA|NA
TGCAGCGTTGAAGCGGTGGGCCATTACGAGCAGTACTTC
CSVEAVGHYEQYF
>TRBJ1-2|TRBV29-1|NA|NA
TGCAGCGTTGAAAATCTCGTAGGGGGAGCCCATGGCTACACCTTC
CSVENLVGGAHGYTF
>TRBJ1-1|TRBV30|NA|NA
TGTGCCTGGAGTGTCCACTCGAACACTGAAGCTTTCTTT
CAWSVHSNTEAFF
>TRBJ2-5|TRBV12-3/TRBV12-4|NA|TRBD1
TGTGCCAGCAGTAGAGCCACAGGGGCCACCAGGGAGACCCAGTACTTC
CASSRATGATRETQYF
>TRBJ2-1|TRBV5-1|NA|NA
TGCGCCAGCAGCTTGGAACGATCGGAGCAGTTCTTC
CASSLERSEQFF
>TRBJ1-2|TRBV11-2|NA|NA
TGTGCCAGCAGCTTAGAGTTCTCGAGGGACGGGGAGGGCTACACCTTC
CASSLEFSRDGEGYTF
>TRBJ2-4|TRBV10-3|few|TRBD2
TGTGCCATCAGTGAGTCAGGGACTAAGAAAAACATTCAGTACTTC
CAISESGTKKNIQYF
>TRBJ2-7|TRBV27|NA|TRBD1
TGTGCCAGCAGTACCCAACAGGGGCCCTACGAGCAGTACTTC
CASSTQQGPYEQYF
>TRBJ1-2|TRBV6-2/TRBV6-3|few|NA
TGTGCCAGCGGGGGAAGCGGCTATGGCCACACCTTC
CASGGSGYGHTF
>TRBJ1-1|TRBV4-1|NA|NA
TGCGCCAGCAGCCAAGAATCCAGGGGCCGGGGAGCTTTCTTT
CASSQESRGRGAFF
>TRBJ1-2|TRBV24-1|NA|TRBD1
TGTGCCACCAGTGAAGACAGGGTCTCTGGCTACACCTTC
CATSEDRVSGYTF
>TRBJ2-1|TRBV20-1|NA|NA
TGCAGTGCTAGAGTAGCTGGGCGGGATTCTTACAATGAGCAGTTCTTC
CSARVAGRDSYNEQFF
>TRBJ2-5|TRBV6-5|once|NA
TGTGCCAGCAGTCCCACTCCGGGCACCGAGGGGACCCAGTACTTC
CASSPTPGTEGTQYF
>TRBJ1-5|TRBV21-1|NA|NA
TGTGCCAGCAGCAAAGTTGGGGACAGGGACAACCAGCCCCAGCATTTT
CASSKVGDRDNQPQHF
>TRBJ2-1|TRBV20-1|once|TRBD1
TGCAGTGCGAACAAACAGGGGAATGCCTACAATGAGCAGTTCTTC
CSANKQGNAYNEQFF
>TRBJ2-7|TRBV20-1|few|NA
TGCAGTGCTAGAGAGTTTCGGGCCTCCTACGAGCAGTACTTC
CSAREFRASYEQYF
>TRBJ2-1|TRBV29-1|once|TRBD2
TGCAGCGTTGAAGATCAAAGCGGGAGTGGCTATGAGCAGTTCTTC
CSVEDQSGSGYEQFF
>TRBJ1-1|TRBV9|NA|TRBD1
TGTGCCAGCAGCGTAGTGGGCAGGGGGCTCAACACTGAAGCTTTCTTT
CASSVVGRGLNTEAFF
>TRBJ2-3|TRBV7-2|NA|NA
TGTGCCAGCAGCTTAGGTCCTAGGATTAGCACAGATACGCAGTATTTT
CASSLGPRISTDTQYF
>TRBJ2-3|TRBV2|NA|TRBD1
TGTGCCAGCAGGAACCTAAGACAGGGGCGAAGCACAGATACGCAGTATTTT
CASRNLRQGRSTDTQYF
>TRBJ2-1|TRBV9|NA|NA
TGTGCCAGCAGCGAGGATGTGTTCGGGTTGGGCGGCAATGAGCAGTTCTTC
CASSEDVFGLGGNEQFF
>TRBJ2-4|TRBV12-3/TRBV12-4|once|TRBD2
TGTGCCAGCAGTTATAGCGGGGGTGGTAACATTCAGTACTTC
CASSYSGGGNIQYF
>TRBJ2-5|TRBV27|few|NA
TGTGCCAGCAGTAGGAGGCAGAGGGGTCAAGAGACCCAGTACTTC
CASSRRQRGQETQYF
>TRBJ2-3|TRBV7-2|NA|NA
TGTGCCAGCAGCACGGAAAGCCAGGGAGTAGATACGCAGTATTTT
CASSTESQGVDTQYF
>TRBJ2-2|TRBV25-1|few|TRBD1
TGTGCCAGCAGTGAAACCGGGACAGGGGATATCGGGGAGCTGTTTTTT
CASSETGTGDIGELFF
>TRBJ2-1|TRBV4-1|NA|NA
TGCGCCAGCAGCCAAAGTGTGGGGGTATACAATGAGCAGTTCTTC
CASSQSVGVYNEQFF
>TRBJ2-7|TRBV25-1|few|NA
TGTGCCAGCATTGGGGGGCCCACTTACGAGCAGTACTTC
CASIGGPTYEQYF
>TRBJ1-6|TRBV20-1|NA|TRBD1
TGCAGTGCTAGCGACAGGGGTCCCTTTGGTTCACCCCTCCACTTT
CSASDRGPFGSPLHF
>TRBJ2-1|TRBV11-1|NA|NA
TGTGCCAGCAGCTCGGTTAGACTAGTGGCTGAGCAGTTCTTC
CASSSVRLVAEQFF
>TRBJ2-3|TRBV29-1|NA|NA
TGCAGCGTTTTACGTCCGGGGAAAACAGATACGCAGTATTTT
CSVLRPGKTDTQYF